The 25 T cell receptor beta chains below come from one sample, sequenced in a study of blood T cells in healthy people across ages. A J-beta primer mix and a sample-barcoded 5' primer were used in a second PCR of roughly 7 to 12 cycles. In TCRdb, the 5' RACE reads were re-called with MiXCR into one record per CDR3 protein. The sample has about 640,000 distinct CDR3 sequences; 58% are singletons. Sequencing input: blood. The receptors originated from a man in his fifties or sixties in good health.

There are a few counts of this clonotype. The chain uses TRBV7-2 and TRBJ1-6; D perhaps matches TRBD1 (5 bases). V lost 0 bases to trimming and J lost 5 bases, with 8 bases between them. Per the germline V gene, CDR1 is SGHTA and CDR2 is FQGNSA. CDR3 length: 15 amino acids. The CDR3 DNA reads as TGTGCCAGCAGCTTAGCTGGGACGGATAATTCACCCCTCCACTTT. It specifies CASSLAGTDNSPLHF.

In DNA form, the CDR3 reads TGTGCTAGTGGTTTTGCCTCGACAGTTTTCACGCAGTATTTT. This sequence encodes CASGFASTVFTQYF. The chain links TRBV12-5 to TRBJ2-3, with D possibly matching TRBD1 (5 bases). Germline V gives CDR1 LGHNT, CDR2 FRNRAP. V was shortened by 3 bases and J by 9 bases, with 16 bases between the two germline ends. CDR3 length equals 14 residues.

The chain combines TRBV28 with TRBJ2-7; tentatively, D is TRBD1 (6 bases). Germline V gene lookup returns CDR1 MDHEN and CDR2 SYDVKM. V lost 5 bases and J lost 6, with 17 bases in between. This CDR3 spans 14 amino acids. CDR3 in amino acids: CASSLGTLRGEQYF. CDR3 sequence (DNA): TGTGCCAGCAGTCTCGGGACACTCCGAGGCGAGCAGTACTTC.

This clonotype was found once. The chain joins TRBV29-1 to TRBJ2-5, with 12 nucleotides matching TRBD2. The CDR3 covers 15 residues. Losses at the gene ends were 4 bases for V and 5 bases for J; bases not matched to a gene: 8. Germline V gives CDR1 SQVTM, CDR2 ANQGSEA. The CDR3: CSVGLAGGHRETQYF. In DNA form, the CDR3 reads TGCAGCGTTGGGCTAGCGGGGGGGCATCGGGAGACCCAGTACTTC.

This clonotype turned up a few times. The V call is TRBV3-1, the J call TRBJ2-1, with D uncertain. Germline CDR1 LGHDT, CDR2 YNNKEL (reference sequence). The CDR3 loop spans 15 amino acids. V shed 1 base and J shed 0 bases, with 7 bases lying between them. In DNA form, the CDR3 reads TGTGCCAGCAGCCAAGCTACTGTCTCCTACAATGAGCAGTTCTTC. Translated: CASSQATVSYNEQFF.

V and J are TRBV6-2 or TRBV6-3 and TRBJ2-3; 8 nucleotides agree with TRBD1. V lost 5 bases to trimming and J lost 1 base; unmatched junction nucleotides: 8. Per germline, CDR1 MNHEY and CDR2 SVGEGT. This CDR3 is built from 16 residues. The CDR3 coding sequence is TGTGCCAGCAGTCAAGGACAGGGTTCCGGCACAGATACGCAGTATTTT. It specifies CASSQGQGSGTDTQYF.

This clonotype came up a few times. This chain uses TRBV5-1 with TRBJ2-5; D is undetermined. Trimming took 0 bases from V and 1 from J, leaving 10 bases between them. The germline gives CDR1 SGHRS, CDR2 YFSETQ. The CDR3 contains 15 residues. CDR3 nucleotides: TGCGCCAGCAGCTTGGTGGACCCTTCCCAAGAGACCCAGTACTTC. This gives the protein CASSLVDPSQETQYF.

The chain couples TRBV20-1 to TRBJ2-4, with 10 nucleotides matching TRBD1. V gave up 0 bases and J gave up 3 bases; unmatched junction bases: 8. The CDR3 has 17 residues. Germline CDR1 is DFQATT and CDR2 is SNEGSKA (reference sequence). The CDR3 coding sequence is TGCAGTGCTAGAGATCAGGGGGACAGGGGCGTCAAAAACATTCAGTACTTC. Translating gives CSARDQGDRGVKNIQYF.

The V and J genes are TRBV4-2 and TRBJ2-1; D not certain. Trimming pared 4 bases from V and 5 bases from J, leaving 15 bases between. CDR1 is LGHNA, CDR2 YNFKEQ, per germline. This CDR3 comprises 15 residues. CDR3 bases: TGTGCCAGCAGCCGAAATAATCAGGCAAACAATGAGCAGTTCTTC. Amino acids: CASSRNNQANNEQFF.

This clonotype was seen just once. A read error may explain this, as a much larger clone is one base away. The chain links TRBV12-3 or TRBV12-4 to TRBJ1-3; 9 bases match TRBD1. This CDR3 contains 14 residues. Losses at the gene ends were 5 bases for V and 6 bases for J; bases not matched to a gene: 5. CDR3 sequence (DNA): TGTGCCAGCAGTCCACGGACAGGGGAAAACACCATATATTTT. This encodes CASSPRTGENTIYF.

This clonotype was picked up a small number of times. This chain connects TRBV5-6 to TRBJ1-2, with 7 bases fitting TRBD1. The CDR3 loop spans 17 amino acids. Losses at the gene ends were 5 bases for V and 1 base for J; bases not matched to a gene: 14. Germline V gene data show CDR1 as SGHDT and CDR2 as YYEEEE. DNA of the CDR3: TGTGCCAGCAGTTTGTGGGCTTGGACAGGCTATAACTATGGCTACACCTTC. As protein: CASSLWAWTGYNYGYTF.

CDR3 DNA sequence: TGTGCCAGCTCACCTCCCGGGGAGGAGACCCAGTACTTC. Translating it yields CASSPPGEETQYF. The gene calls are TRBV18 and TRBJ2-5, with D possibly TRBD2 on 5 matching bases. The V end lost 3 bases, the J end lost 5 bases, and 10 bases lay between the germline ends. The germline CDR1 and CDR2 sequences are KGHSH and LQKENI. This CDR3 spans 13 amino acids.

The chain links TRBV27 to TRBJ2-7; 10 bases fit TRBD2. The germline V gene encodes CDR1 MNHEY and CDR2 SMNVEV (reference sequence). V was pared by 4 bases and J by 4 bases, with 7 bases of the junction left unmatched. CDR3 size: 15 residues. CDR3 residues: CASSYLGLAEYEQYF. In DNA form, the CDR3 reads TGTGCCAGCAGTTACTTAGGACTAGCGGAGTACGAGCAGTACTTC.

This clonotype was seen at least ten times. This chain joins TRBV5-1 and TRBJ2-7; D is ambiguous. Germline assignment: CDR1 SGHRS and CDR2 YFSETQ. The CDR3 runs 12 residues. Trimming removed 4 bases at V and 2 bases at J, with 7 bases between. The chain's CDR3 is CASSPDTYEQYF. DNA of the CDR3: TGCGCCAGCAGCCCAGATACCTACGAGCAGTACTTC.

This chain connects TRBV7-2 to TRBJ2-3; D might be TRBD1 (5 bases). Germline V gene lookup returns CDR1 SGHTA and CDR2 FQGNSA. The germline V and J ends were trimmed by 11 bases and 4 bases, with 13 bases remaining between them. The CDR3 is 12 amino acids. The CDR3 DNA follows: TGTGCCGGGGCTCTCCCCGCAGATACGCAGTATTTT. It encodes CAGALPADTQYF.

The chain employs TRBV7-9 and TRBJ2-5; weak D call: TRBD2 (6 bases). The germline V gene has CDR1 SEHNR and CDR2 FQNEAQ (reference sequence). The V end lost 5 bases, the J end lost 2 bases, and 18 bases lay between the germline ends. The CDR3 length is 16 residues. The CDR3 region has the DNA TGTGCCAGCAGCCTCGGCCGGACTAACCGTCAAGAGACCCAGTACTTC. It yields the protein CASSLGRTNRQETQYF.

CDR3 protein: CASSLRGAAFSYEQYF. CDR3 coding DNA: TGCGCCAGCAGCCTCCGTGGGGCAGCCTTCTCCTACGAGCAGTACTTC. The V and J genes are TRBV4-1 and TRBJ2-7, with D maybe TRBD1 (5 bases). Germline V gene lookup returns CDR1 MGHRA and CDR2 YSYEKL. Between the trimmed V and J ends, which lost 4 bases and 0 bases, there was a span of 16 bases. The CDR3 spans 16 residues.

This chain links TRBV28 with TRBJ1-6; TRBD1 matches at 11 bases. The V and J ends lost 8 bases and 7 bases, in that order; junction bases with no gene match: 7. CDR1 is MDHEN and CDR2 is SYDVKM in the germline V gene. This CDR3 is 15 amino acids long. CDR3 coding DNA: TGTGCCAGCCGCTTGGGACAGGGGGGGAATTCACCCCTCCACTTT. It specifies CASRLGQGGNSPLHF.

This clonotype was counted a few times. The rearrangement uses TRBV25-1 and TRBJ2-5; TRBD1 or TRBD2 may be the D gene (5 bases each). Germline V gene data show CDR1 as MGHDK and CDR2 as SYGVNS. The V and J ends lost 5 bases and 5 bases respectively, with 12 bases between them. The CDR3 covers 13 residues. In DNA form, the CDR3 reads TGTGCCAGCAGTCGGTGGGACGTGGAGACCCAGTACTTC. Protein sequence: CASSRWDVETQYF.

V and J are TRBV29-1 and TRBJ2-1, with D possibly being TRBD2 (7 bases). The CDR3 has 15 amino acids. V was pared by 4 bases and J by 4 bases, with 17 bases between. CDR1 SQVTM and CDR2 ANQGSEA come from the germline V gene. CDR3 nucleotide sequence: TGCAGCGTTGGTGATGCGGGGAGGGGGTACAATGAGCAGTTCTTC. Amino acids: CSVGDAGRGYNEQFF.

CDR3 nucleotides: TGCAGTGCTCAGGGGGCGGCCTCTGGGGCCAACGTCCTGACTTTC. Its translation is CSAQGAASGANVLTF. V gene TRBV20-1 combines with J gene TRBJ2-6; 8 bases agree with TRBD1. The CDR3 extends over 15 amino acids. Germline V gene data show CDR1 as DFQATT and CDR2 as SNEGSKA (reference sequence). The V gene end was trimmed by 5 bases and the J gene end by 0 bases; junction bases not matched to a gene: 3.

This clonotype has a handful of counts. The chain uses TRBV25-1 and TRBJ2-1; 7 nucleotides agree with TRBD1. This CDR3 spans 13 amino acids. With 8 bases clipped from V and 6 bases from J, the junction kept 7 bases outside the gene matches. The V gene's germline CDR1 is MGHDK and CDR2 SYGVNS. The CDR3: CASGRQGGNEQFF. The DNA of the CDR3 is TGTGCCAGCGGGCGACAGGGTGGCAATGAGCAGTTCTTC.

As DNA, the CDR3 is TGTGCCAGCAGCCCGGGACCGGGTGTGACCCAGTACTTC. Protein sequence: CASSPGPGVTQYF. V gene TRBV7-9 combines with J gene TRBJ2-5; the D call may be TRBD1 or TRBD2 (5 bases each). V lost 5 bases, J lost 7 bases, and 14 bases lay in between. Germline lookup yields CDR1 SEHNR and CDR2 FQNEAQ (reference sequence). CDR3 length equals 13 residues.

Of note for this clonotype: An end of the junction differs from the germline gene, which may be a read error. The chain employs TRBV20-1 and TRBJ1-4; no clear D. The CDR3 contains 13 residues. Germline V CDR1 and CDR2: DFQATT, SNEGSKA (reference sequence). Written as DNA, the CDR3 is TGCAGTGCCCCCGGCAGAACTAATGAAAAAGTGTTTTTT. Protein product: CSAPGRTNEKVFF.

This clonotype was detected only once. The chain employs TRBV29-1 and TRBJ2-1, with 8 bases aligning to TRBD2. Germline V CDR1 and CDR2: SQVTM, ANQGSEA. The CDR3 has 13 amino acids. J was trimmed by 4 bases and V by 5 bases; bases with no gene match: 4. CDR3 coding DNA: TGCAGCGTTCCAAGCGGGGGTTACAATGAGCAGTTCTTC. Translating it yields CSVPSGGYNEQFF.